These 32 T cell receptor beta chains originate from one sample sequenced in a study of CD8+CD57+ T cells in acquired aplastic anemia. Genomic DNA templated the TCR beta VDJ and CDR3 profiling. TCRdb reprocessed the reads with MiXCR, giving one entry per CDR3 protein. Of about 190,000 distinct CDR3 sequences in the sample, roughly 56% were seen once. The material sequenced was sorted CD4+, CD8+, or CD8+CD57+ T cells (not recorded which) from PBMCs. The receptors shown here come from a human donor in good health, serving as a control.

The V and J genes are TRBV11-2 and TRBJ1-6; D perhaps matches TRBD1 (5 bases). The V gene's germline CDR1 is SGHAT and CDR2 FQNNGV. V was clipped by 4 bases and J by 10 bases, with 23 bases between them. The CDR3 loop spans 17 amino acids. For the CDR3, the DNA is TGTGCCAGCAGCTCTCTTGGAGGGAGCGGGGCCAGCTCACCCCTCCACTTT. Translating it yields CASSSLGGSGASSPLHF.

This clonotype was counted many times. The chain uses TRBV12-3 or TRBV12-4 and TRBJ2-3, with 7 bases identical to TRBD2. The CDR3 is 13 residues long. With 7 bases clipped from V and 2 bases from J, the junction kept 3 bases outside the gene matches. CDR3 sequence: CASTGTTTDTQYF. CDR3 in DNA: TGTGCCAGCACCGGGACTACCACAGATACGCAGTATTTT.

This clonotype was observed at least ten times. This rearrangement joins TRBV13 to TRBJ1-6, with D unresolved. Trimming took off 2 bases at V and 10 bases at J, with 15 bases between the two ends. The CDR3 is 15 residues long. CDR1 is PRHDT and CDR2 is FYEKMQ in the germline V gene (reference sequence). The CDR3 DNA reads as TGTGCCAGCAGCTTAAAGGGAGAGGTGATATCACCCCTCCACTTT. Protein: CASSLKGEVISPLHF.

This sequence joins TRBV19 and TRBJ1-2, with 7 bases fitting TRBD1. CDR3 length: 13 amino acids. The V and J ends lost 6 bases and 12 bases, in that order; junction bases with no gene match: 13. Germline lookup yields CDR1 LNHDA and CDR2 SQIVND (reference sequence). This chain's CDR3 is CASSPGGGRSNTF. In DNA, the CDR3 is TGTGCCAGTAGCCCAGGGGGGGGTCGGTCGAACACCTTC.

This chain links TRBV10-2 with TRBJ2-1, with 14 bases fitting TRBD2. This CDR3 has 17 residues. After removal of 7 bases from V and 4 bases from J, the junction contained 9 bases not matched to a gene. Germline V gene data show CDR1 as WSHSY and CDR2 as SAAADI. DNA for the CDR3: TGCGCCAGCAACGCCGGGACTAGCGGGGGCAGGTACAATGAGCAGTTCTTC. Its protein is CASNAGTSGGRYNEQFF.

In its sample, this clonotype was seen a few times. This rearrangement joins TRBV18 to TRBJ2-7; tentatively, D is TRBD1 or TRBD2 (6 bases each). There are 15 residues in the CDR3. The V end lost 0 bases, the J end lost 7 bases, and 16 bases lay between the germline ends. In germline, CDR1 is KGHSH, CDR2 LQKENI. The CDR3: CASSPPIGGSGEQYF. The CDR3 DNA follows: TGTGCCAGCTCACCACCGATAGGGGGGTCTGGGGAGCAGTACTTC.

This clonotype showed up just once. The genes are TRBV5-5 and TRBJ2-5; a possible D gene is TRBD1 (6 bases). The CDR3 is made up of 13 amino acids. Trimming took off 4 bases at V and 7 bases at J, with 14 bases between the two ends. CDR1 SGHKS and CDR2 YYEKEE come from the germline V gene (reference sequence). The CDR3 here is CASSTGEGGTQYF. CDR3 DNA: TGTGCCAGCAGCACAGGCGAAGGGGGGACCCAGTACTTC.

In its sample, this clonotype was seen a few times. J is TRBJ2-7 and V is TRBV10-3, with D perhaps given as TRBD1 or TRBD2 (5 bases each). This CDR3 has 15 amino acids. V lost 3 bases to trimming and J lost 3 bases, with 15 bases between them. Germline V CDR1 and CDR2: ENHRY, SYGVKD. CDR3 in amino acids: CAISDVGTQNYEQYF. CDR3 DNA: TGTGCCATCAGTGATGTGGGGACCCAGAACTACGAGCAGTACTTC.

This rearrangement joins TRBV2 to TRBJ1-6; D remains unclear. The CDR3 loop spans 13 amino acids. V was pared by 2 bases and J by 9 bases, with 8 bases between. The germline V gene encodes CDR1 SNHLY and CDR2 FYNNEI. This CDR3 reads CASSESGSSPLHF. Written as DNA, the CDR3 is TGTGCCAGCAGTGAATCCGGTAGTTCACCCCTCCACTTT.

This clonotype was seen more than once but under ten times. The CDR3 nucleotides are TGTGCCAGCAGTGACACCCCGGACAGGGTCCATTACAATGAGCAGTTCTTC. This encodes CASSDTPDRVHYNEQFF. This chain connects TRBV25-1 to TRBJ2-1; 8 bases agree with TRBD1. The CDR3 sequence is 17 residues long. V lost 3 bases and J lost 4; bases outside the gene matches: 11. The germline gives CDR1 MGHDK, CDR2 SYGVNS.

In this sample, this clonotype turned up many times. The genes are TRBV5-8 and TRBJ2-3; D uncertain. V lost 0 bases, J lost 4 bases, and 18 bases lay in between. Germline V CDR1 and CDR2: SGHTS, YDEGEE. This CDR3 spans 17 amino acids. CDR3: CASSLGLHPGGADTQYF. The CDR3 bases are TGTGCCAGCAGCTTGGGGTTACACCCGGGTGGGGCAGATACGCAGTATTTT.

This chain connects TRBV5-6 to TRBJ2-7; 9 bases fit TRBD2. Germline CDR1 SGHDT, CDR2 YYEEEE. The ends lost 4 bases at V and 2 bases at J; junction bases unmatched: 7. The CDR3 contains 15 residues. This chain's CDR3 is CASSPPSGTPYEQYF. The CDR3 DNA is TGTGCCAGCAGCCCACCTAGCGGGACACCCTACGAGCAGTACTTC.

The J gene is TRBJ2-1, the V gene TRBV11-3, with D uncertain. V gave up 4 bases and J gave up 8 bases, with 12 bases separating them. Per the germline V gene, CDR1 is SGHNT and CDR2 is YENEEA. The CDR3 runs 13 residues. CDR3 loop: CASSYYRADEQFF. The CDR3 coding sequence is TGTGCCAGCAGCTATTATCGGGCTGATGAGCAGTTCTTC.

The chain employs TRBV7-9 and TRBJ2-3, with no clear D. CDR3 size: 14 residues. Germline V gene sequence: CDR1 SEHNR, CDR2 FQNEAQ (reference sequence). The germline V and J ends were trimmed by 4 bases and 2 bases, with 10 bases remaining between them. CDR3 sequence: CASSSGPITDTQYF. The CDR3 DNA sequence: TGTGCCAGCAGCTCCGGACCGATCACAGATACGCAGTATTTT.

The CDR3 DNA reads as TGTGCCAGCAGCTTGAAACACTCCTACGAGCAGTACTTC. Translated, it gives CASSLKHSYEQYF. The V and J genes are TRBV7-2 and TRBJ2-7, with D unclear. The V gene's germline CDR1 is SGHTA and CDR2 FQGNSA. CDR3 length: 13 residues. V was clipped by 3 bases and J by 0 bases, with 6 bases between them. Based on the CDR3 plus reference TRBV7-2 and TRBJ2-7, the full variable domain is GAGVSQSPSNKVTEKGKDVELRCDPISGHTALYWYRQSLGQGLEFLIYFQGNSAPDKSGLPSDRFSAERTGGSVSTLTIQRTQQEDSAVYLCASSLKHSYEQYFGPGTRLTVT.

This sequence joins TRBV2 and TRBJ2-7; D possibly corresponds to TRBD1 (6 bases). CDR3 length: 13 residues. V dropped 7 bases and J dropped 6 bases, with 16 bases sitting between them. Germline V gene data show CDR1 as SNHLY and CDR2 as FYNNEI. This chain's CDR3 is CASTEQGLGEQYF. The CDR3, as DNA: TGTGCCAGCACGGAACAGGGCCTTGGCGAGCAGTACTTC.

This clonotype appeared many times. The gene calls are TRBV9 and TRBJ2-5; possibly TRBD2 for D (7 bases). The V end was cut by 0 bases, the J end by 0 bases, with 15 bases between. There are 17 residues in the CDR3. Germline V gene lookup returns CDR1 SGDLS and CDR2 YYNGEE. CDR3 residues: CASSVGWGGGYQETQYF. CDR3 bases: TGTGCCAGCAGCGTAGGTTGGGGAGGGGGGTACCAAGAGACCCAGTACTTC.

This sequence joins TRBV14 and TRBJ1-6; D is perhaps TRBD1 (6 bases). The germline V and J ends were trimmed by 5 bases and 6 bases, with 14 bases remaining between them. The CDR3 is 15 amino acids. From germline, CDR1 is SGHDN and CDR2 FVKESK. The CDR3 region is CASSDRTEPNSPLHF. In DNA form, the CDR3 reads TGTGCCAGCAGCGACAGGACAGAGCCTAATTCACCCCTCCACTTT.

In the case of this clonotype: The junction shows a germline mismatch at one end, possibly a read error. The rearrangement links TRBV5-4 to TRBJ1-6, with 7 bases lining up with TRBD1. Germline CDR1 and CDR2: SGHNT and YYREEE (reference sequence). The CDR3 contains 16 residues. CDR3 amino acids: CASSWDSPEYNSPFHF. DNA for the CDR3: TGTGCCAGCAGCTGGGACAGCCCGGAGTATAATTCACCCTTCCACTTT.

This clonotype came up a few times. This chain connects TRBV7-6 to TRBJ1-2; 9 positions match TRBD1. Germline V CDR1 and CDR2: SGHVS, FNYEAQ. J gave up 8 bases and V 5 bases, and 9 bases lay outside the gene matches. The CDR3 length is 14 residues. CDR3 DNA: TGTGCCAGCAGCAAGGACAGGGGCGCGGACGGCTACACCTTC. Translating gives CASSKDRGADGYTF.

The chain couples TRBV15 to TRBJ1-1, with TRBD1 matching over 8 bases. CDR1 is LNHNV and CDR2 is YYDKDF in the germline V gene (reference sequence). This CDR3 comprises 12 residues. The trim removed 8 bases at V and 5 bases at J, leaving 4 bases unmatched. The CDR3 region has the DNA TGTGCCACCCGGACAGGGCGGACTGAAGCTTTCTTT. This encodes CATRTGRTEAFF. Looking up the rest from reference TRBV15 and TRBJ1-1 gives the full variable domain: DAMVIQNPRYQVTQFGKPVTLSCSQTLNHNVMYWYQQKSSQAPKLLFHYYDKDFNNEADTPDNFQSRRPNTSFCFLDIRSPGLGDTAMYLCATRTGRTEAFFGQGTRLTVV.

This clonotype was seen many times. One junction end disagrees with the germline gene, perhaps due to a read error. The rearrangement uses TRBV7-9 and TRBJ1-2; 10 bases align to TRBD1. Looked up from germline, CDR1 is SEHNR and CDR2 is FQNEAQ (reference sequence). The CDR3 extends over 14 amino acids. CDR3 sequence (DNA): TGTGCCAGCAGCCCCGGGACAGGGGACTATGGCTACGCCTTC. Its protein product is CASSPGTGDYGYAF.

As to this clonotype: At one end the junction does not follow the germline gene, possibly because of a read error. V usage is TRBV20-1 and J usage is TRBJ1-6; D is ambiguous. Looked up from germline, CDR1 is DFQATT and CDR2 is SNEGSKA (reference sequence). The CDR3 has 11 residues. The CDR3 DNA is TGCAGTGCTAGTGATAATTCACCCTTCCACTTT. The encoded protein is CSASDNSPFHF.

The chain recombines TRBV25-1 with TRBJ1-1; D is perhaps TRBD1 (5 bases). There are 13 residues in the CDR3. Trimming removed 6 bases from V and 4 bases from J, with 12 bases in between. Looked up from germline, CDR1 is MGHDK and CDR2 is SYGVNS. In DNA form, the CDR3 reads TGTGCCAGCAGCTTAGACAGCCCCACTGAAGCTTTCTTT. This translates into CASSLDSPTEAFF.

The chain joins TRBV2 to TRBJ1-1, with TRBD1 matching 8 bases. There are 14 residues in the CDR3. Germline lookup yields CDR1 SNHLY and CDR2 FYNNEI. Trimming cost V 5 bases and J 7 bases; bases outside gene matches: 9. The DNA of the CDR3 is TGTGCCAGCAGTAGTCAGGGGGCTGAGGGTGAAGCTTTCTTT. Amino acids: CASSSQGAEGEAFF.

This clonotype was seen many times. In DNA, the CDR3 is TGTGCCAGCAGAATAAGGGGAGGCGAGCAGTACTTC. This encodes CASRIRGGEQYF. This chain connects TRBV5-6 to TRBJ2-7, with D perhaps TRBD2 (6 bases). Germline V lookup: CDR1 SGHDT, CDR2 YYEEEE. The CDR3 is 12 amino acids. V lost 5 bases and J lost 6, with 12 bases in between.

The table lists this clonotype with many counts. The V and J genes are TRBV6-1 and TRBJ1-4, with 11 nucleotides matching TRBD1. The CDR3 extends over 14 amino acids. Germline V gene data show CDR1 as MNHNS and CDR2 as SASEGT. Germline trimming cut 6 bases from V and 10 bases from J; bases unmatched to any gene: 7. Written as DNA, the CDR3 is TGTGCCAGCAGCCCTGGACAGGGGGCTAGAAAACTGTTTTTT. It specifies CASSPGQGARKLFF.

The chain is built from TRBV11-3 and TRBJ1-2; D is undetermined. V lost 1 base to trimming and J lost 2 bases, with 8 bases between them. From germline, CDR1 is SGHNT and CDR2 YENEEA. The CDR3 is 14 amino acids. The CDR3, as DNA: TGTGCCAGCAGCTTAGGGACGCTGAACTATGGCTACACCTTC. Its protein is CASSLGTLNYGYTF.

The chain joins TRBV11-1 to TRBJ2-7; TRBD2 agrees at 8 bases. The CDR3 runs to 14 residues. Germline loops: CDR1 SGHAT, CDR2 FQDESV (reference sequence). Trimming removed 10 bases from V and 0 bases from J; junction bases left unmatched: 8. CDR3 sequence: CATLSGTSSYEQYF. In DNA form, the CDR3 reads TGTGCCACTCTTAGCGGGACTAGCTCCTACGAGCAGTACTTC.

In this sample, this clonotype turned up many times. This chain connects TRBV20-1 to TRBJ2-5; 11 bases match TRBD1. Per the germline V gene, CDR1 is DFQATT and CDR2 is SNEGSKA (reference sequence). There are 15 residues in the CDR3. V was pared by 3 bases and J by 4 bases, with 7 bases of the junction left unmatched. CDR3 nucleotide sequence: TGCAGTGCTAGGGGGGGGACAGGGGGAAGAGAGACCCAGTACTTC. Protein product: CSARGGTGGRETQYF.

V and J are TRBV2 and TRBJ2-2, with 8 bases lining up with TRBD1. The length of the CDR3 is 15 residues. V trimming: 7 bases; J trimming: 2 bases; junction bases outside the gene matches: 6. The germline V gene has CDR1 SNHLY and CDR2 FYNNEI. The CDR3 DNA is TGTGCCAGCATGGGGACAGGTGGAAACACCGGGGAGCTGTTTTTT. This translates into CASMGTGGNTGELFF.

The J gene is TRBJ1-4, the V gene TRBV24-1; D gene ambiguous. CDR3 length: 13 residues. V shed 4 bases and J shed 5 bases, with 7 bases lying between them. Germline V lookup: CDR1 KGHDR, CDR2 SFDVKD. The DNA of the CDR3 is TGTGCCACCAGTGAGCCCCCGAATGAAAAACTGTTTTTT. Its translation is CATSEPPNEKLFF.